This T cell receptor beta chain was sequenced in a study of T-cell memory formation after mild COVID-19. There are a few counts of this clonotype. Its specificity is not known. TCRdb ran MiXCR on the 5' RACE reads and lists one entry per CDR3 protein. The sample contains around 450,000 distinct CDR3 sequences, about 24% of which appear only once. Whole-study results and caveats: The CD4+ clones that contracted clustered mainly within CM and EM, and the CD8+ clones concentrated in EMRA.

This clonotype was sampled from an adult woman who had mild COVID-19 (a few samples of this study predate the infection). Cell type and time point are not known. Sequencing was carried out using PBMCs or a T cell subset sorted from them (not recorded which).

DNA for the CDR3: TGTGCCAGCAGCCAAGGGGACAGGGTGGGGAATGAGCAGTTCTTC. Residues: CASSQGDRVGNEQFF. V gene TRBV4-2 combines with J gene TRBJ2-1; 9 nucleotides match TRBD1. Looked up from germline, CDR1 is LGHNA and CDR2 is YNFKEQ. The CDR3 has 15 amino acids. V was pared by 1 base and J by 7 bases, with 5 bases of the junction left unmatched.